The next 18 T cell receptor beta chains were all read from a single sample in a study of shared clonotypes between healthy human individuals. Method: immunoSEQ multiplex PCR; TCRdb's copy keeps in-frame clones and lacks some. The sample holds over 2,000,000 clones, 93% seen once. Positive CCR7 selection of CD45RO-negative cells yielded the naive CD8 cells, and terminally differentiated effector memory CD45RA+ cells were excluded. Material: naive CD8+ T cells from PBMCs. These receptors were taken from a man younger than 35 in good health. Some clones in this sample may be carry-over from other donors' samples.

The chain is built from TRBV28 and TRBJ1-2; D call uncertain. The V end was cut by 3 bases, the J end by 8 bases, with 16 bases between. Germline CDR1 and CDR2: MDHEN and SYDVKM. This CDR3 spans 14 amino acids. CDR3 region: CASSFIGSGLGYTF. DNA of the CDR3: TGTGCCAGCAGTTTTATCGGATCAGGACTCGGCTACACCTTC.

The rearrangement links TRBV28 to TRBJ1-5, with D hard to call. Germline CDR1 reads MDHEN; CDR2 reads SYDVKM. The length of the CDR3 is 14 residues. Trimming shortened V by 7 bases and J by 1 base, and 11 bases separated the two germline ends. The CDR3 DNA reads as TGTGCCAGCATCTCGGTAGAGAGCAATCAGCCCCAGCATTTT. Translated, it gives CASISVESNQPQHF.

This clone was picked up one time. V is TRBV5-1 and J is TRBJ1-2, with no clear D. Germline V CDR1 and CDR2: SGHRS, YFSETQ. Trimming shortened V by 0 bases and J by 0 bases, and 15 bases separated the two germline ends. CDR3 size: 17 residues. The CDR3 sequence is CASSLEGGPYSNYGYTF. The CDR3 DNA follows: TGCGCCAGCAGCTTGGAGGGCGGACCCTACTCTAACTATGGCTACACCTTC. Based on the CDR3 plus reference TRBV5-1 and TRBJ1-2, the full variable domain is KAGVTQTPRYLIKTRGQQVTLSCSPISGHRSVSWYQQTPGQGLQFLFEYFSETQRNKGNFPGRFSGRQFSNSRSEMNVSTLELGDSALYLCASSLEGGPYSNYGYTFGSGTRLTVV.

The chain links TRBV7-6 to TRBJ2-2; TRBD2 matches at 11 bases. The germline V gene encodes CDR1 SGHVS and CDR2 FNYEAQ. This CDR3 contains 17 residues. The junction had 7 bases not matched to a gene; V was cut back by 3 bases and J by 4 bases. The CDR3 loop is CASSLGPGLAGTGELFF. In DNA, the CDR3 is TGTGCCAGCAGCTTGGGGCCCGGACTAGCGGGCACCGGGGAGCTGTTTTTT.

The rearrangement links TRBV4-3 to TRBJ2-6; D unresolved. The CDR3 runs to 17 residues. Looked up from germline, CDR1 is LGHNA and CDR2 is YSLEER. The V end lost 4 bases, the J end lost 1 base, and 14 bases lay between the germline ends. CDR3 nucleotide sequence: TGCGCCAGCAGCCCTCAGTCGATGGGTTCTGGGGCCAACGTCCTGACTTTC. It yields the protein CASSPQSMGSGANVLTF.

This clone was observed once. This chain joins TRBV15 and TRBJ2-1, with 10 bases lining up with TRBD2. J gave up 0 bases and V 5 bases, and 4 bases lay outside the gene matches. Germline V gene lookup returns CDR1 LNHNV and CDR2 YYDKDF (reference sequence). The CDR3 is made up of 16 amino acids. Written as DNA, the CDR3 is TGTGCCACCAGCGCTAGCGGGAGCCACTCCTACAATGAGCAGTTCTTC. This translates into CATSASGSHSYNEQFF.

The genes are TRBV7-8 and TRBJ1-1, with no clear D. The CDR3 loop spans 16 amino acids. Germline values: CDR1 SGHVS, CDR2 FQNEAQ. V lost 3 bases to trimming and J lost 5 bases, with 19 bases between them. As DNA, the CDR3 is TGTGCCAGCAGCTTTACATCCCGGACGGCTTATACTGAAGCTTTCTTT. It is translated as CASSFTSRTAYTEAFF.

This clone was counted once. V is TRBV19 and J is TRBJ2-1; TRBD2 might be the D (5 bases). This CDR3 spans 14 amino acids. Germline CDR1 and CDR2: LNHDA and SQIVND (reference sequence). V lost 5 bases and J 5 bases, leaving 13 bases between the germline ends. The CDR3 loop is CASSWTGSHNEQFF. The DNA of the CDR3 is TGTGCCAGTAGTTGGACTGGATCCCACAATGAGCAGTTCTTC.

The V and J genes are TRBV4-1 and TRBJ2-1; D call uncertain. CDR1 and CDR2 (germline): MGHRA, YSYEKL. This CDR3 contains 12 residues. Trimming shortened V by 7 bases and J by 9 bases, and 13 bases separated the two germline ends. CDR3 residues: CASTTGMGEQFF. In DNA form, the CDR3 reads TGCGCCAGCACCACCGGAATGGGTGAGCAGTTCTTC.

The chain combines TRBV7-8 with TRBJ1-5, with 10 bases aligning to TRBD1. CDR3 length equals 14 residues. Germline V gives CDR1 SGHVS, CDR2 FQNEAQ. The ends lost 5 bases at V and 5 bases at J; junction bases unmatched: 3. CDR3 amino acids: CASSKGTGDQPQHF. CDR3 in DNA: TGTGCCAGCAGCAAAGGGACAGGGGATCAGCCCCAGCATTTT. Based on the CDR3 plus reference TRBV7-8 and TRBJ1-5, the full variable domain is GAGVSQSPRYKVAKRGQDVALRCDPISGHVSLFWYQQALGQGPEFLTYFQNEAQLDKSGLPSDRFFAERPEGSVSTLKIQRTQQEDSAVYLCASSKGTGDQPQHFGDGTRLSIL.

The genes are TRBV27 and TRBJ1-4, with a weak D call TRBD1 (6 bases). Trimming removed 6 bases at V and 5 bases at J, with 13 bases between. Germline V lookup: CDR1 MNHEY, CDR2 SMNVEV (reference sequence). This CDR3 is built from 14 residues. As DNA, the CDR3 is TGTGCCAGCAGCATCCGGGACAAGAATGAAAAACTGTTTTTT. Its protein is CASSIRDKNEKLFF.

The count of this clone is one. This sequence joins TRBV28 and TRBJ1-5; D is undetermined. The germline V and J ends were trimmed by 6 bases and 4 bases, with 16 bases remaining between them. CDR1 and CDR2 (germline): MDHEN, SYDVKM. This CDR3 region has 15 residues. As DNA, the CDR3 is TGTGCCAGCAGCCCCCAGGACCCGAGAAATCAGCCCCAGCATTTT. This translates into CASSPQDPRNQPQHF.

The J gene is TRBJ1-2, the V gene TRBV7-9, with no clear D. V dropped 5 bases and J dropped 4 bases, with 14 bases sitting between them. The CDR3 covers 14 residues. Germline lookup yields CDR1 SEHNR and CDR2 FQNEAQ (reference sequence). The CDR3 coding sequence is TGTGCCAGCAGCATCCCGGTTGATATCTATGGCTACACCTTC. It is translated as CASSIPVDIYGYTF.

This chain uses TRBV5-5 with TRBJ2-2, with D perhaps TRBD2 (5 bases). Germline V gene data show CDR1 as SGHKS and CDR2 as YYEKEE (reference sequence). Trimming pared 6 bases from V and 2 bases from J, leaving 14 bases between. The CDR3 runs 15 residues. CDR3 sequence (DNA): TGTGCCAGCACCTGGAGGAGGACCAACACCGGGGAGCTGTTTTTT. As protein: CASTWRRTNTGELFF.

The chain carries TRBV12-2 and TRBJ1-1. TRBV12-2 is an annotated pseudogene. The CDR3 totals 14 residues. The CDR3 region is CASRRTRVGTEAFF. As DNA, the CDR3 is TGTGCAAGTCGCCGGACGAGGGTAGGAACTGAAGCTTTCTTT.

This chain links TRBV6-6 with TRBJ1-1, with 7 bases matching TRBD1. V was clipped by 10 bases and J by 1 base; unmatched bases: 12. The germline V gene encodes CDR1 MNHNY and CDR2 SVGAGI (reference sequence). CDR3 length: 15 residues. The CDR3 protein is CANRQGSSPNTEAFF. In nucleotides, the CDR3 is TGTGCCAACCGACAGGGTAGTTCCCCGAACACTGAAGCTTTCTTT.

This clone occurred once. An end of the junction does not agree with germline; a read error may underlie this. This rearrangement joins TRBV2 to TRBJ2-3, with 7 bases fitting TRBD2. Per the germline V gene, CDR1 is SNHLY and CDR2 is FYNNEI. CDR3 length equals 11 residues. CDR3 region: CAGGSPDTQYF. The CDR3, as DNA: TGCGCGGGCGGGAGCCCCGATACGCAGTATTTT.

For this clone: The same CDR3 can be traced to other DNA sequences in this sample. V is TRBV7-3 and J is TRBJ2-1, with 7 positions matching TRBD2. CDR1 and CDR2 (germline): SGHTA, FQGTGA. Trimming at V came to 4 bases and at J to 2 bases, leaving 5 bases not matched to a gene. The CDR3 is made up of 15 amino acids. CDR3 coding DNA: TGTGCCAGCAGCTACCGACTAGCCCCCTACAATGAGCAGTTCTTC. Residues: CASSYRLAPYNEQFF.